The 24 T cell receptor beta chains listed next were all sequenced from one sample in a study of blood T cell repertoires in COVID-19. Assay used: immunoSEQ multiplex PCR; TCRdb lists only in-frame clones, some missing. The repertoire holds fewer than 500,000 clones, about nine tenths seen once, with about 1.5% in the top ten. Source material: peripheral blood. The origin of the receptors is a woman aged 25 to 39 with active or convalescent COVID-19.

The chain has TRBV6-5 and TRBJ1-5; possible D gene TRBD1, 6 bases. CDR1 is MNHEY and CDR2 is SVGAGI in the germline V gene. This CDR3 has 14 amino acids. V lost 5 bases to trimming and J lost 7 bases, with 15 bases between them. CDR3 nucleotides: TGTGCCAGCAGTCTACAGGGAGGGCAGCAGCCCCAGCATTTT. This encodes CASSLQGGQQPQHF.

V gene TRBV6-5 combines with J gene TRBJ2-1; the match to TRBD1 covers 8 bases. Germline loops: CDR1 MNHEY, CDR2 SVGAGI. This CDR3 contains 13 residues. V trimming: 6 bases; J trimming: 5 bases; junction bases outside the gene matches: 3. The CDR3 loop is CASRWTGNNEQFF. The DNA of the CDR3 is TGTGCCAGCAGGTGGACAGGGAACAATGAGCAGTTCTTC.

The gene calls are TRBV6-5 and TRBJ2-7, with 8 nucleotides matching TRBD2. J was trimmed by 1 base and V by 5 bases; bases with no gene match: 7. This CDR3 contains 15 residues. Germline CDR1 reads MNHEY; CDR2 reads SVGAGI. The CDR3 DNA reads as TGTGCCAGCAGTACCAAAGCGGGAGCTTCCTACGAGCAGTACTTC. Protein product: CASSTKAGASYEQYF.

CDR3 nucleotides: TGCGCCAGCAGCGGGTACGGGGGGCTCGAGGAAAAACTGTTTTTT. Translated: CASSGYGGLEEKLFF. The rearrangement links TRBV5-1 to TRBJ1-4; possible D gene TRBD1, 6 bases. Trimming removed 4 bases from V and 8 bases from J, with 18 bases in between. Germline values: CDR1 SGHRS, CDR2 YFSETQ. The CDR3 has 15 amino acids.

This chain connects TRBV5-6 to TRBJ2-3; D possibly corresponds to TRBD1 (7 bases). V was cut by 0 bases and J by 4 bases, with 15 bases left in between. CDR1 and CDR2 from the germline V gene are SGHDT and YYEEEE. CDR3 length: 16 amino acids. The CDR3 region has the DNA TGTGCCAGCAGCTTGGCAGGGGGAGGTTTTGCAGATACGCAGTATTTT. Its protein product is CASSLAGGGFADTQYF.

The chain recombines TRBV6-5 with TRBJ1-3, with unresolved D. The CDR3 contains 14 residues. The ends were cut back, 5 bases at V and 0 bases at J, with 8 bases in the middle. The germline V gene encodes CDR1 MNHEY and CDR2 SVGAGI. CDR3 loop: CASSTGYSGNTIYF. In nucleotides, the CDR3 is TGTGCCAGCAGTACGGGGTACTCTGGAAACACCATATATTTT.

The chain couples TRBV5-6 to TRBJ1-2; maybe TRBD1 (5 bases). CDR3 length: 13 amino acids. V gave up 0 bases and J gave up 6 bases, with 9 bases separating them. Germline lookup yields CDR1 SGHDT and CDR2 YYEEEE. In DNA form, the CDR3 reads TGTGCCAGCAGCTTGGTCAGGGAACATGGCTACACCTTC. Its translation: CASSLVREHGYTF.

The chain joins TRBV9 to TRBJ1-2; 9 bases agree with TRBD1. CDR3 length: 16 amino acids. CDR1 SGDLS and CDR2 YYNGEE come from the germline V gene. V trimming: 3 bases; J trimming: 3 bases; junction bases outside the gene matches: 9. The CDR3 nucleotides are TGTGCCAGCAGCGCCACTGGGGGACAGGGCTACTATGGCTACACCTTC. Protein: CASSATGGQGYYGYTF.

The J gene is TRBJ1-6, the V gene TRBV5-8; 8 bases align to TRBD1. V lost 4 bases to trimming and J lost 4 bases; unmatched junction nucleotides: 4. The germline CDR1 and CDR2 sequences are SGHTS and YDEGEE. This CDR3 has 15 residues. The CDR3 spells CASSGTGDYNSPLHF. CDR3 bases: TGTGCCAGCAGCGGGACAGGTGATTATAATTCACCCCTCCACTTT.

The rearrangement uses TRBV5-1 and TRBJ1-4; no firm D call. The germline CDR1 and CDR2 sequences are SGHRS and YFSETQ. Trimming took off 4 bases at V and 8 bases at J, with 18 bases between the two ends. This CDR3 region has 15 residues. DNA for the CDR3: TGCGCCAGCAGCCTCCCCGGTCCCCCGGGAGAAAAACTGTTTTTT. It codes for CASSLPGPPGEKLFF.

The chain recombines TRBV6-6 with TRBJ2-5, with 12 positions matching TRBD1. V gave up 5 bases and J gave up 4 bases; unmatched junction bases: 14. Germline V gene sequence: CDR1 MNHNY, CDR2 SVGAGI (reference sequence). The CDR3 is 18 residues long. This CDR3 is CASSLLRPGQGAPETQYF. Here the CDR3 DNA reads TGTGCCAGCAGTCTTCTAAGGCCGGGACAGGGGGCCCCAGAGACCCAGTACTTC.

The V call is TRBV7-2, the J call TRBJ2-7; the match to TRBD1 covers 8 bases. Per germline, CDR1 SGHTA and CDR2 FQGNSA. The V segment lost 5 bases and the J segment 2 bases; nucleotides outside the gene matches: 11. The CDR3 has 16 amino acids. This CDR3 is CASSAAKGQGAYEQYF. The CDR3 nucleotides are TGTGCCAGCAGCGCCGCAAAAGGACAGGGTGCCTACGAGCAGTACTTC.

The chain combines TRBV10-3 with TRBJ1-6; D may be TRBD1 (5 bases). The germline V and J ends were trimmed by 3 bases and 14 bases, with 14 bases remaining between them. Germline values: CDR1 ENHRY, CDR2 SYGVKD. The CDR3 is 13 amino acids. Here the CDR3 reads CAISEEKRGTLHF. The CDR3 DNA reads as TGTGCCATCAGTGAAGAGAAGCGGGGGACCCTCCACTTT.

The chain carries TRBV9 and TRBJ2-1, with TRBD2 matching over 13 bases. CDR1 is SGDLS, CDR2 YYNGEE, per germline. CDR3 size: 16 residues. Losses at the gene ends were 4 bases for V and 6 bases for J; bases not matched to a gene: 7. CDR3 nucleotide sequence: TGTGCCAGCAGCCCAAAACTAGCGGGAGGGCGCAATGAGCAGTTCTTC. This encodes CASSPKLAGGRNEQFF.

The chain uses TRBV5-4 and TRBJ2-5, with D unresolved. Trimming took 4 bases from V and 4 from J, leaving 14 bases between them. The CDR3 contains 14 residues. Per the germline V gene, CDR1 is SGHNT and CDR2 is YYREEE (reference sequence). CDR3 nucleotides: TGTGCCAGCAGCCCTCTGGAACCGGGAGAGACCCAGTACTTC. Protein: CASSPLEPGETQYF.

This clone showed up just once. The chain links TRBV6-6 to TRBJ2-3; D is ambiguous. Germline V gene lookup returns CDR1 MNHNY and CDR2 SVGAGI (reference sequence). Trimming left V 11 bases short and J 4 bases short, with 16 bases between. CDR3 length: 13 amino acids. CDR3: CAVRLTPSDTQYF. The CDR3 DNA is TGTGCCGTCCGATTGACTCCCTCAGATACGCAGTATTTT.

V is TRBV5-6 and J is TRBJ1-2; TRBD1 might be the D (5 bases). The CDR3 covers 14 residues. The V end lost 0 bases, the J end lost 4 bases, and 10 bases lay between the germline ends. From germline, CDR1 is SGHDT and CDR2 YYEEEE. CDR3 sequence: CASSLAGETYGYTF. CDR3 bases: TGTGCCAGCAGCTTGGCGGGGGAGACCTATGGCTACACCTTC.

The V call is TRBV27, the J call TRBJ2-3; a possible D gene is TRBD2 (5 bases). From germline, CDR1 is MNHEY and CDR2 SMNVEV (reference sequence). Trimming stripped 2 bases from V and 0 bases from J, with 9 bases between. The CDR3 has 15 amino acids. The chain's CDR3 is CASSLHRGSTDTQYF. In nucleotides, the CDR3 is TGTGCCAGCAGTTTACATCGGGGAAGCACAGATACGCAGTATTTT.

The chain joins TRBV7-8 to TRBJ1-4; 9 positions agree with TRBD1. Germline V CDR1 and CDR2: SGHVS, FQNEAQ. The CDR3 runs to 17 residues. J gave up 4 bases and V 1 base, and 7 bases lay outside the gene matches. The CDR3 reads CASSLGSGTGFNEKLFF. In DNA, the CDR3 is TGTGCCAGCAGCTTAGGGTCGGGGACAGGGTTTAATGAAAAACTGTTTTTT.

The chain links TRBV18 to TRBJ1-2; TRBD1 matches 10 bases. CDR1 and CDR2 from the germline V gene are KGHSH and LQKENI. V was clipped by 5 bases and J by 4 bases; unmatched bases: 4. CDR3 length: 14 amino acids. The CDR3 loop reads CASSADRGGYGYTF. For the CDR3, the DNA is TGTGCCAGCTCAGCGGACAGGGGGGGCTATGGCTACACCTTC.

The chain uses TRBV19 and TRBJ2-3, with D unclear. CDR1 and CDR2 from the germline V gene are LNHDA and SQIVND (reference sequence). This CDR3 comprises 16 residues. Trimming left V 5 bases short and J 1 base short, with 16 bases between. CDR3 protein: CASSPILTGRTDTQYF. CDR3 sequence (DNA): TGTGCCAGTAGTCCCATCTTAACGGGTCGCACAGATACGCAGTATTTT.

V and J are TRBV2 and TRBJ2-1, with 7 bases identical to TRBD2. The J segment lost 4 bases and the V segment lost 7 bases, leaving 10 bases of the junction unmatched. Per germline, CDR1 SNHLY and CDR2 FYNNEI. The CDR3 has 15 amino acids. The CDR3 reads CASKMGRGRYNEQFF. In nucleotides, the CDR3 is TGTGCCAGCAAGATGGGGCGGGGGAGATACAATGAGCAGTTCTTC. The entire variable domain, with the rest obtained from reference TRBV2 and TRBJ2-1, is as follows: EPEVTQTPSHQVTQMGQEVILRCVPISNHLYFYWYRQILGQKVEFLVSFYNNEISEKSEIFDDQFSVERPDGSNFTLKIRSTKLEDSAMYFCASKMGRGRYNEQFFGPGTRLTVL.

This clone appeared a few times. The V and J genes are TRBV30 and TRBJ1-1; D might be TRBD1 (6 bases). The germline CDR1 and CDR2 sequences are GTSNPN and SVGIG (reference sequence). This CDR3 has 20 residues. Deletions cut 2 bases from V and 0 bases from J, with 28 bases between. The CDR3 coding sequence is TGTGCCTGGAGTAAGGGCAGGGGCTATACCGCCATGAATTTGAACACTGAAGCTTTCTTT. Encoded protein: CAWSKGRGYTAMNLNTEAFF.

The gene calls are TRBV2 and TRBJ2-7, with 8 bases lining up with TRBD2. This CDR3 is built from 13 residues. Germline CDR1 SNHLY, CDR2 FYNNEI. With 7 bases clipped from V and 7 bases from J, the junction kept 9 bases outside the gene matches. DNA of the CDR3: TGTGCCAGCATACCGGGGGGGCGATGGGAGCAGTACTTC. Encoded protein: CASIPGGRWEQYF.